The clone carrying this T cell receptor beta chain occurred a few times. This CDR3 comprises 16 residues. The V gene lost 0 bases and the J gene lost 6 bases, with 17 bases spanning the gap. Germline CDR1 is LGHNA and CDR2 is YNFKEQ. As originally analysed: Estimation of nucleated cell counts was performed using reference gene primer amplification. Profiled with immunoSEQ multiplex PCR; TCRdb holds only in-frame clones, not every one. V and J calls and clone size are given by that table; D and trimming were obtained from the DNA. Of a few hundred thousand clones in the sample, about 90% are singletons; the top ten hold roughly 2%. These data come from a study of blood T cell repertoires in COVID-19. Turning to the study itself: The United States, Italy and Spain were the sources of the acute and convalescent COVID-19 samples. Sources were T cells, B-cell-depleted T cells, or PBMCs; the material itself was cDNA or gDNA.

What was sequenced was peripheral blood. V gene TRBV4-2 combines with J gene TRBJ1-2; D might be TRBD1 (6 bases). This TCR came from a woman between 45 and 65 years old who had recovered from COVID-19. The CDR3 DNA follows: TGTGCCAGCAGCCAAGAAAAGGGGGGGAGGGTGAATGGCTACACCTTC. It codes for CASSQEKGGRVNGYTF.